This T cell receptor beta chain was observed in a study of blood T cell repertoires in COVID-19. The CDR3 loop spans 18 amino acids. Per germline, CDR1 MGHRA and CDR2 YSYEKL. Trimming at V came to 3 bases and at J to 4 bases, leaving 12 bases not matched to a gene. TCRdb's copy holds only in-frame clones and misses some; the assay was immunoSEQ multiplex PCR. The table lists 88,000 or so clones, approximately 83% of them singletons, with around 4% in the top ten. The chain is built from TRBV4-1 and TRBJ2-3, with 11 bases matching TRBD2. The receptor comes from a man between 60 and 75 years old with acute or convalescent COVID-19. Sample: peripheral blood. The CDR3, as DNA: TGCGCCAGCAGCCAGACCGGGACTAGCGGAACCCGGGCAGATACGCAGTATTTT. The encoded protein is CASSQTGTSGTRADTQYF.